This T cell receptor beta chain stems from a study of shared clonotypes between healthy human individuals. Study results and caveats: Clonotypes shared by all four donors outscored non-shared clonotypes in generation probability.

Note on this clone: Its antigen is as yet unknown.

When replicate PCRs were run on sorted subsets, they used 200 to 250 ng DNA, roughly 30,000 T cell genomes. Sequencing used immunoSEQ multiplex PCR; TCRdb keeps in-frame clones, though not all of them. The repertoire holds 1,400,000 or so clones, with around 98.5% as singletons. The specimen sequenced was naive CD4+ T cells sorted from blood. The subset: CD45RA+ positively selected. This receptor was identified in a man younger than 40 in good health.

CDR3 in amino acids: CASSKTAFNYGYTF. For the CDR3, the DNA is TGTGCCAGCAGCAAGACAGCTTTTAACTATGGCTACACCTTC. The J gene is TRBJ1-2, the V gene TRBV21-1; TRBD1 reflects the table's D call only, with no check against the DNA. TRBV21-1 is a pseudogene segment. This CDR3 contains 14 residues.